The T cell receptor (beta chain) described here comes from a study of blood T cell repertoires in COVID-19. In the study overall: Researchers got acute and convalescent COVID-19 samples from the United States, Italy and Spain. T cells, B-cell-depleted T cells, or PBMCs provided the cDNA or gDNA that served as material.

Authors' data handling: Reference gene primer amplification yielded estimated nucleated cell counts. TCRdb keeps only in-frame clones here, not all; method: immunoSEQ multiplex PCR. V, J and clone size are those of that table, while D and trimming were read from the DNA. The sample yields tens of thousands of clones, around nine tenths seen once. The sequence derives from a woman in her sixties with acute or convalescent COVID-19. Sequencing was carried out using peripheral blood.

For the CDR3, the DNA is TGTGCCAGTAGTATCGGGCCCGTGGACACCAGCACAGATACGCAGTATTTT. It codes for CASSIGPVDTSTDTQYF. The rearrangement uses TRBV19 and TRBJ2-3; possibly TRBD1 for D (5 bases). The CDR3 is made up of 17 amino acids. Germline V gene sequence: CDR1 LNHDA, CDR2 SQIVND (reference sequence). V was shortened by 3 bases and J by 0 bases, with 16 bases between the two germline ends. The whole variable domain, filled in from reference TRBV19 and TRBJ2-3, reads DGGITQSPKYLFRKEGQNVTLSCEQNLNHDAMYWYRQDPGQGLRLIYYSQIVNDFQKGDIAEGYSVSREKKESFPLTVTSAQKNPTAFYLCASSIGPVDTSTDTQYFGPGTRLTVL.